These 26 T cell receptor beta chains were sequenced from one sample in a study of control samples from healthy donors and cancer patients. The repertoire was sequenced with immunoSEQ multiplex PCR; TCRdb's copy has only in-frame clones and lacks some. The sample contains approximately 3,000 clones, around 94% of which appear only once. The sample comprised PBMCs. The receptors shown here come from a man between 70 and 80 years old with lung cancer.

J is TRBJ2-3 and V is TRBV27, with 11 bases that match TRBD2. This CDR3 has 16 residues. Germline CDR1 is MNHEY and CDR2 is SMNVEV (reference sequence). V gave up 5 bases and J gave up 1 base; unmatched junction bases: 5. CDR3 nucleotide sequence: TGTGCCAGCAGTCGGCGACTAGCGGGGCGCACAGATACGCAGTATTTT. Its protein is CASSRRLAGRTDTQYF.

The chain links TRBV21-1 to TRBJ1-1. TRBV21-1 is a pseudogene. The CDR3 is 10 residues long. Here the CDR3 reads CASSTSGFHF. CDR3 nucleotides: TGTGCCAGCAGCACCTCGGGGTTCCATTTT.

The V gene is TRBV5-1, the J gene TRBJ2-1, with D possibly being TRBD2 (7 bases). CDR1 and CDR2 from the germline V gene are SGHRS and YFSETQ. This CDR3 is built from 15 residues. V lost 5 bases and J 7 bases, leaving 19 bases between the germline ends. The CDR3 sequence is CASRFSVGGQNEQFF. In DNA form, the CDR3 reads TGCGCCAGCAGGTTCTCGGTGGGGGGGCAAAATGAGCAGTTCTTC.

This rearrangement joins TRBV27 to TRBJ1-6; D gene unclear. The germline V and J ends were trimmed by 3 bases and 8 bases, with 5 bases remaining between them. The CDR3 loop spans 12 amino acids. Germline V gene sequence: CDR1 MNHEY, CDR2 SMNVEV (reference sequence). The CDR3 DNA reads TGTGCCAGCAGTTTCCCGGATTCACCCCTCCACTTT. It encodes CASSFPDSPLHF.

The chain uses TRBV9 and TRBJ2-3, with D maybe TRBD1 (6 bases). This CDR3 contains 16 residues. V shed 4 bases and J shed 2 bases, with 17 bases lying between them. Germline lookup yields CDR1 SGDLS and CDR2 YYNGEE. This CDR3 reads CASSPLTGQFTDTQYF. The CDR3 region has the DNA TGTGCCAGCAGCCCCCTGACAGGCCAGTTCACAGATACGCAGTATTTT.

The chain has TRBV19 and TRBJ2-7; unclear D gene. CDR1 and CDR2 (germline): LNHDA, SQIVND (reference sequence). This CDR3 is built from 13 residues. Trimming took 3 bases from V and 3 from J, leaving 9 bases between them. The CDR3 here is CASSIRVFYEQYF. The CDR3 region has the DNA TGTGCCAGTAGTATTAGAGTTTTCTACGAGCAGTACTTC.

The chain is built from TRBV9 and TRBJ2-3; unclear D gene. V dropped 3 bases and J dropped 2 bases, with 4 bases sitting between them. Germline-derived CDR1 and CDR2 are SGDLS and YYNGEE. There are 12 residues in the CDR3. CDR3 protein: CASSAFTDTQYF. CDR3 sequence (DNA): TGTGCCAGCAGCGCCTTCACAGATACGCAGTATTTT.

This chain uses TRBV7-9 with TRBJ2-3; no reliable D call. The CDR3 has 12 amino acids. In germline, CDR1 is SEHNR, CDR2 FQNEAQ (reference sequence). V lost 2 bases, J lost 4 bases, and 4 bases lay in between. The CDR3 DNA is TGTGCCAGCAGCTTAATCCCAGATACGCAGTATTTT. Translation gives CASSLIPDTQYF.

The chain couples TRBV6-1 to TRBJ1-3; TRBD1 is a possible D gene (5 bases). CDR1 MNHNS and CDR2 SASEGT come from the germline V gene. Trimming left V 4 bases short and J 0 bases short, with 16 bases between. The CDR3 sequence is 17 residues long. In DNA form, the CDR3 reads TGTGCCAGCAGTGCGGCGGGGGACCGCGCCTCTGGAAACACCATATATTTT. Translation gives CASSAAGDRASGNTIYF.

The chain is built from TRBV5-1 and TRBJ2-5; 8 positions agree with TRBD1. Germline CDR1 is SGHRS and CDR2 is YFSETQ. CDR3 length: 14 amino acids. Trimming took 4 bases from V and 5 from J; bases not matched to a gene: 7. CDR3 loop: CASSPGQGWETQYF. CDR3 nucleotide sequence: TGCGCCAGCAGCCCCGGACAGGGATGGGAGACCCAGTACTTC.

The CDR3 DNA reads TGTGCCAGCAGCTTACAGGGTAACACTGAAGCTTTCTTT. Amino acid sequence: CASSLQGNTEAFF. V and J are TRBV7-3 and TRBJ1-1; D may be TRBD1 (5 bases). The CDR3 length is 13 residues. The germline V gene has CDR1 SGHTA and CDR2 FQGTGA. V was shortened by 2 bases and J by 2 bases, with 6 bases between the two germline ends.

By frequency in the sample, this clone is large. This sequence joins TRBV3-1 (or the pseudogene TRBV3-2) and TRBJ2-7; 10 positions match TRBD2. CDR1 is LGHDT and CDR2 is YNNKEL in the germline V gene (reference sequence). This CDR3 region has 16 residues. With V trimmed by 4 bases and J by 4 bases, 10 bases remained unmatched. The CDR3 coding sequence is TGTGCCAGCAGCCGGAACCTAGCGGGGGCAACTTACGAGCAGTACTTC. Encoded protein: CASSRNLAGATYEQYF.

The chain recombines TRBV5-1 with TRBJ1-2; 7 bases line up with TRBD1. Per the germline V gene, CDR1 is SGHRS and CDR2 is YFSETQ. With 5 bases clipped from V and 4 bases from J, the junction kept 8 bases outside the gene matches. The CDR3 has 14 residues. The CDR3 reads CASRVGGGGYGYTF. DNA of the CDR3: TGCGCCAGCAGGGTTGGAGGGGGCGGCTATGGCTACACCTTC.

The chain employs TRBV6-5 and TRBJ2-6; 11 bases are shared with TRBD1. The CDR3 length is 15 residues. V shed 8 bases and J 3 bases; nucleotides not matched to a gene: 3. The germline V gene has CDR1 MNHEY and CDR2 SVGAGI. CDR3 in amino acids: CASWTGGDGANVLTF. The DNA of the CDR3 is TGTGCCAGCTGGACAGGGGGCGATGGGGCCAACGTCCTGACTTTC.

The J gene is TRBJ2-2, the V gene TRBV25-1; D uncertain. The CDR3 consists of 15 residues. Germline loops: CDR1 MGHDK, CDR2 SYGVNS. Trimming took 3 bases from V and 4 from J, leaving 12 bases between them. The CDR3 loop is CASSDPTAVTGELFF. The CDR3 DNA follows: TGTGCCAGCAGTGACCCAACAGCCGTCACCGGGGAGCTGTTTTTT.

The V call is TRBV5-1, the J call TRBJ2-2, with no clear D. The CDR3 has 15 residues. The V end was cut by 4 bases, the J end by 6 bases, with 16 bases between. CDR1 and CDR2 (germline): SGHRS, YFSETQ. CDR3 protein: CASSKNLKDPGELFF. The CDR3 coding sequence is TGCGCCAGCAGCAAGAACCTCAAGGACCCCGGGGAGCTGTTTTTT.

The rearrangement joins TRBV7-9 to TRBJ2-2; 10 nucleotides agree with TRBD2. The CDR3 is 15 residues long. The germline V gene has CDR1 SEHNR and CDR2 FQNEAQ (reference sequence). Germline trimming cut 3 bases from V and 5 bases from J; bases unmatched to any gene: 3. CDR3 residues: CASSFSGGATGELFF. The CDR3 bases are TGTGCCAGCAGCTTCAGCGGGGGGGCGACCGGGGAGCTGTTTTTT.

The chain joins TRBV6-6 to TRBJ1-2; 7 nucleotides line up with TRBD1. CDR1 MNHNY and CDR2 SVGAGI come from the germline V gene (reference sequence). With 6 bases clipped from V and 2 bases from J, the junction kept 6 bases outside the gene matches. This CDR3 has 14 residues. The CDR3 loop is CASRRETGNYGYTF. CDR3 DNA: TGTGCCAGCAGACGCGAGACAGGGAACTATGGCTACACCTTC.

The DNA for the CDR3 is TGTGCCAGCAGGCCCCTGACAACTTTTGGAGCTTTCTTT. Protein product: CASRPLTTFGAFF. The chain combines TRBV6-5 with TRBJ1-1; D is ambiguous. CDR3 length: 13 residues. Germline V gene lookup returns CDR1 MNHEY and CDR2 SVGAGI. Trimming removed 6 bases from V and 10 bases from J, with 18 bases in between.

This chain uses TRBV10-1 with TRBJ1-3; D is possibly TRBD1 (5 bases). This CDR3 has 12 amino acids. Germline-derived CDR1 and CDR2 are WNHNN and SYGVQD (reference sequence). V lost 10 bases to trimming and J lost 4 bases, with 11 bases between them. CDR3 bases: TGCGCCACCGGGACTTCGGGAAACACCATATATTTT. Protein product: CATGTSGNTIYF.

The chain links TRBV21-1 to TRBJ1-2; TRBD1, the D gene given by the table, was not confirmed from the DNA. TRBV21-1 is reported as a pseudogene. The CDR3 has 15 amino acids. CDR3 residues: CASSRGWGPDYGYTF. DNA for the CDR3: TGTGCCAGCAGCAGGGGCTGGGGCCCTGACTATGGCTACACCTTC.

This chain uses TRBV27 with TRBJ1-4; maybe TRBD1 (6 bases). The CDR3 runs 15 residues. Trimming removed 4 bases from V and 3 bases from J, with 12 bases in between. From germline, CDR1 is MNHEY and CDR2 SMNVEV (reference sequence). As DNA, the CDR3 is TGTGCCAGCAGTTCTCCCGGGGGGCCTAATGAAAAACTGTTTTTT. Translated, it gives CASSSPGGPNEKLFF. The variable domain in full, with the rest retrieved from reference TRBV27 and TRBJ1-4, is EAQVTQNPRYLITVTGKKLTVTCSQNMNHEYMSWYRQDPGLGLRQIYYSMNVEVTDKGDVPEGYKVSRKEKRNFPLILESPSPNQTSLYFCASSSPGGPNEKLFFGSGTQLSVL.

The V and J genes are TRBV30 and TRBJ1-5; tentative D call: TRBD1 (6 bases). V gave up 2 bases and J gave up 6 bases, with 14 bases separating them. Per germline, CDR1 GTSNPN and CDR2 SVGIG (reference sequence). The CDR3 loop spans 14 amino acids. CDR3 coding DNA: TGTGCCTGGAGTATCAAGGGGGATCGTCAGCCCCAGCATTTT. This encodes CAWSIKGDRQPQHF.

This clone has just a few counts. V gene TRBV7-9 combines with J gene TRBJ2-5, with D uncertain. The ends were cut back, 5 bases at V and 5 bases at J, with 12 bases in the middle. The CDR3 has 13 amino acids. Germline V gives CDR1 SEHNR, CDR2 FQNEAQ (reference sequence). The CDR3 spells CASSLPVGETQYF. CDR3 in DNA: TGTGCCAGCAGCCTTCCCGTTGGGGAGACCCAGTACTTC. The full variable domain, in which reference TRBV7-9 and TRBJ2-5 provide the parts outside the CDR3, is DTGVSQNPRHKITKRGQNVTFRCDPISEHNRLYWYRQTLGQGPEFLTYFQNEAQLEKSRLLSDRFSAERPKGSFSTLEIQRTEQGDSAMYLCASSLPVGETQYFGPGTRLLVL.

J is TRBJ2-2 and V is TRBV24-1; D gene ambiguous. This CDR3 is built from 12 residues. Trimming stripped 5 bases from V and 7 bases from J, with 7 bases between. The germline CDR1 and CDR2 sequences are KGHDR and SFDVKD. CDR3 amino acids: CATSVPLGELFF. CDR3 DNA: TGTGCCACCAGTGTCCCCCTCGGGGAGCTGTTTTTT.

V gene TRBV10-2 combines with J gene TRBJ1-1; D not resolved. Germline V CDR1 and CDR2: WSHSY, SAAADI. V dropped 1 base and J dropped 3 bases, with 6 bases sitting between them. CDR3 length: 13 residues. This chain's CDR3 is CASSEWSDTEAFF. The CDR3, as DNA: TGCGCCAGCAGTGAGTGGAGTGACACTGAAGCTTTCTTT.